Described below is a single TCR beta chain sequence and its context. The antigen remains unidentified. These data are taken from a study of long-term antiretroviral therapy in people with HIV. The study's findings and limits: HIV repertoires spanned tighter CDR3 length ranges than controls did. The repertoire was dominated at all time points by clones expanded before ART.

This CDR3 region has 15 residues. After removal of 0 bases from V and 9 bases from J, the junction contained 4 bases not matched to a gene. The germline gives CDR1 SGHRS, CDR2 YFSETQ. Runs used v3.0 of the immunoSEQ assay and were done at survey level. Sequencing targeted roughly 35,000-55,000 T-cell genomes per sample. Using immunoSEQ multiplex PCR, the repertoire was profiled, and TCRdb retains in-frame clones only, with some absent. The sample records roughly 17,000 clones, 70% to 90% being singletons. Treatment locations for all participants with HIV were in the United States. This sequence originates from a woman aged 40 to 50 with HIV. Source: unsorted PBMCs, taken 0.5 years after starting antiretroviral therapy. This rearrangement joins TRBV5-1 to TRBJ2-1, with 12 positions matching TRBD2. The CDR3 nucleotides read TGCGCCAGCAGCTTGGTACTAGCGGGAGGTGGTGAGCAGTTCTTC. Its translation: CASSLVLAGGGEQFF.